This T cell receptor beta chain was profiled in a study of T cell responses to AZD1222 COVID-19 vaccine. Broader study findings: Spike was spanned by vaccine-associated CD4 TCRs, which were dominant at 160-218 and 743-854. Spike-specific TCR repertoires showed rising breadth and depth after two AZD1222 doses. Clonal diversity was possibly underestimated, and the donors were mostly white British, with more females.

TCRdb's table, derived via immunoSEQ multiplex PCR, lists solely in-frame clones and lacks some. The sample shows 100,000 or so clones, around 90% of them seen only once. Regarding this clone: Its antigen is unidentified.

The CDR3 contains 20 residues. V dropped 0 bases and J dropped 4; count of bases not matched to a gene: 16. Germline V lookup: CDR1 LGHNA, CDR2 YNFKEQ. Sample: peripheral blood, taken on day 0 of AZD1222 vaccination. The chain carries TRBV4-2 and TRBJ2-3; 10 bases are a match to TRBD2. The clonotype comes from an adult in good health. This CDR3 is CASSQDPLRLAGRGPDTQYF. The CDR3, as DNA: TGTGCCAGCAGCCAAGATCCGCTACGACTAGCGGGTAGAGGGCCAGATACGCAGTATTTT.